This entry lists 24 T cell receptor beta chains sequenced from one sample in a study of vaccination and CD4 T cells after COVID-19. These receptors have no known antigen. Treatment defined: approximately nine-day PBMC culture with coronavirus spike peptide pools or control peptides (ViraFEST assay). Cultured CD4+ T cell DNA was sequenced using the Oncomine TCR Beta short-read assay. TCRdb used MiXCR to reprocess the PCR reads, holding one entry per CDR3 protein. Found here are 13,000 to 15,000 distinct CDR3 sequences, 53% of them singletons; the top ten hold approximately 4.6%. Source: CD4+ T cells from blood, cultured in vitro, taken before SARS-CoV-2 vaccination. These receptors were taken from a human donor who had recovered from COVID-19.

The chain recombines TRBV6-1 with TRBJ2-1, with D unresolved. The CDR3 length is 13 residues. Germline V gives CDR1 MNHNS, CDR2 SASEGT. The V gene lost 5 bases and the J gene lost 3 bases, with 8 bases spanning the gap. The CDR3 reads CASSKDVYNEQFF. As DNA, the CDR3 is TGTGCCAGCAGTAAGGACGTCTACAATGAGCAGTTCTTC.

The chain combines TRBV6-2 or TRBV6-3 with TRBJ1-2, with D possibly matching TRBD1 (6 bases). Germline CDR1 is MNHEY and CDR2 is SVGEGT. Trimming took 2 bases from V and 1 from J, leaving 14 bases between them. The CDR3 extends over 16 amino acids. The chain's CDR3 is CASSYHTGTNNYGYTF. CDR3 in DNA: TGTGCCAGCAGTTACCACACAGGGACCAATAACTATGGCTACACCTTC.

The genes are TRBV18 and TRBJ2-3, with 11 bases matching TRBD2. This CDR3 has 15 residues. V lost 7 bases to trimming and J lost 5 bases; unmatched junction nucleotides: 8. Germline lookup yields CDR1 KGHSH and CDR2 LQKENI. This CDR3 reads CASLATGTSGDTQYF. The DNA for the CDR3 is TGTGCCAGCTTGGCAACCGGGACTAGCGGAGATACGCAGTATTTT. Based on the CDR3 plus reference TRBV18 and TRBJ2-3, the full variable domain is NAGVMQNPRHLVRRRGQEARLRCSPMKGHSHVYWYRQLPEEGLKFMVYLQKENIIDESGMPKERFSAEFPKEGPSILRIQQVVRGDSAAYFCASLATGTSGDTQYFGPGTRLTVL.

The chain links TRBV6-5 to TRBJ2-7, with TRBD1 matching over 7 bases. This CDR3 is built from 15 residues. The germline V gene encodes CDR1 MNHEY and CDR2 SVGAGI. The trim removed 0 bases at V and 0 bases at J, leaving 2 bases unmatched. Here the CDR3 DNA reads TGTGCCAGCAGTTACTCCGGGACAGTCTCCTACGAGCAGTACTTC. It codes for CASSYSGTVSYEQYF.

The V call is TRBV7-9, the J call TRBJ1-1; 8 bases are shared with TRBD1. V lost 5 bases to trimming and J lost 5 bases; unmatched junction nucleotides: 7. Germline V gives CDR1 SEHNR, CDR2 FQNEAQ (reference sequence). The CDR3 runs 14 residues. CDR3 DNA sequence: TGTGCCAGCAGCATCGGACAGGGAGGAACTGAAGCTTTCTTT. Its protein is CASSIGQGGTEAFF. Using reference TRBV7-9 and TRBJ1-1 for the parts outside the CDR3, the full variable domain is DTGVSQNPRHKITKRGQNVTFRCDPISEHNRLYWYRQTLGQGPEFLTYFQNEAQLEKSRLLSDRFSAERPKGSFSTLEIQRTEQGDSAMYLCASSIGQGGTEAFFGQGTRLTVV.

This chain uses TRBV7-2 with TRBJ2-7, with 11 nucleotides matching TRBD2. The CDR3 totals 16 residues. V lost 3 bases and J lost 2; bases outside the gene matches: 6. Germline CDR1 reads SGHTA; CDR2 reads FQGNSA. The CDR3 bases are TGTGCCAGCAGCTTCGACGGGACTAGCGGAACCTACGAGCAGTACTTC. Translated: CASSFDGTSGTYEQYF.

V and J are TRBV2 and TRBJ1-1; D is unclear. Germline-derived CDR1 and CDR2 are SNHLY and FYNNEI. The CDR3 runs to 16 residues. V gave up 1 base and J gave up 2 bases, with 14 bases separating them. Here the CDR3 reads CASSEVRPGGNTEAFF. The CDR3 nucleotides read TGTGCCAGCAGTGAAGTTCGTCCGGGCGGAAACACTGAAGCTTTCTTT.

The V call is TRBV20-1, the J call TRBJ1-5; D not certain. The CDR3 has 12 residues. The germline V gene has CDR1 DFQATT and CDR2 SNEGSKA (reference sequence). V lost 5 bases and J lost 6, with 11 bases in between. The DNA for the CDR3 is TGCAGTGCTCCGGAGTATGGTCAGCCCCAGCATTTT. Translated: CSAPEYGQPQHF.

Here the CDR3 DNA reads TGTGCCAGCACTACGGAGCCCTGGGACAGGAGGTCGATTACTGAAGCTTTCTTT. Translating it yields CASTTEPWDRRSITEAFF. The V call is TRBV6-9, the J call TRBJ1-1; 8 positions agree with TRBD1. V trimming: 7 bases; J trimming: 5 bases; junction bases outside the gene matches: 21. The germline V gene encodes CDR1 MNHGY and CDR2 SVAAGI. CDR3 size: 18 residues.

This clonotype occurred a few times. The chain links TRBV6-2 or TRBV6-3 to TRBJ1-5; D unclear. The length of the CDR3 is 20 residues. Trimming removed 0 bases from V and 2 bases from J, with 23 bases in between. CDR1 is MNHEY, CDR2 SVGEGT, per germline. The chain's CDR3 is CASSYSILVSTVPRNQPQHF. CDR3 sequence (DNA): TGTGCCAGCAGTTACTCGATCTTAGTCTCGACGGTGCCACGCAATCAGCCCCAGCATTTT.

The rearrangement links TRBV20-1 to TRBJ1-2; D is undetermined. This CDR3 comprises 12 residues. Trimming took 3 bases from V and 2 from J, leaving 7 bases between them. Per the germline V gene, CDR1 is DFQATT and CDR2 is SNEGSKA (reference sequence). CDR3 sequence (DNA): TGCAGTGCTAGTGGTGGGAACTATGGCTACACCTTC. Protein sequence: CSASGGNYGYTF.

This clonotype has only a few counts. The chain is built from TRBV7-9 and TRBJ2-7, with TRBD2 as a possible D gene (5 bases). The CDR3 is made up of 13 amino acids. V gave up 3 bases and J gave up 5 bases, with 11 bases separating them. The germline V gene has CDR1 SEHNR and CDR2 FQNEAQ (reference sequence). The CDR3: CASSFRGFNEQYF. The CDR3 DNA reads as TGTGCCAGCAGCTTTCGGGGTTTCAACGAGCAGTACTTC. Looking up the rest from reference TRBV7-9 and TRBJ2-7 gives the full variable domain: DTGVSQNPRHKITKRGQNVTFRCDPISEHNRLYWYRQTLGQGPEFLTYFQNEAQLEKSRLLSDRFSAERPKGSFSTLEIQRTEQGDSAMYLCASSFRGFNEQYFGPGTRLTVT.

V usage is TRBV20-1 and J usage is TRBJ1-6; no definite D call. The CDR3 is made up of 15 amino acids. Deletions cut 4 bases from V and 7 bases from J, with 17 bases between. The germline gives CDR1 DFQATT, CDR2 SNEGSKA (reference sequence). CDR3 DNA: TGCAGTGCTACTTTCATTGCGACTGAGAATTCACCCCTCCACTTT. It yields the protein CSATFIATENSPLHF.

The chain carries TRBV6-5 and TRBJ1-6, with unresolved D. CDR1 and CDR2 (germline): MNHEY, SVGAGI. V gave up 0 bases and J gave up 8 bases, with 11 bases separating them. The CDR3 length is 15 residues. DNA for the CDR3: TGTGCCAGCAGTTACTCGATAACACTGGATTCACCCCTCCACTTT. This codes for CASSYSITLDSPLHF.

CDR3 DNA sequence: TGTGCCAGTAGTATAGGAATGAGGTCCTACGAGCAGTACTTC. Protein sequence: CASSIGMRSYEQYF. The chain employs TRBV19 and TRBJ2-7; D not resolved. With 1 base removed from V and 1 base from J, the gap between germline ends came to 8 bases. This CDR3 has 14 amino acids. Germline V gene lookup returns CDR1 LNHDA and CDR2 SQIVND (reference sequence).

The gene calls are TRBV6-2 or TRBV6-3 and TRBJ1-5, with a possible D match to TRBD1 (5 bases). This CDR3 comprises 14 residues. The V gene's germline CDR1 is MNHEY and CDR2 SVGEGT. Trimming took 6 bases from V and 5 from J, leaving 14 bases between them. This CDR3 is CASRQTGTDQPQHF. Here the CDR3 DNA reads TGTGCCAGCAGACAGACCGGGACGGATCAGCCCCAGCATTTT.

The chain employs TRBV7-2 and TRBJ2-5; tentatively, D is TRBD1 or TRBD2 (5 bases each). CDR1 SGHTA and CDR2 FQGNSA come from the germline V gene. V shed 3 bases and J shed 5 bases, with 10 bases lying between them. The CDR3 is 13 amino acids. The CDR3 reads CASSFQGGETQYF. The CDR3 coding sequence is TGTGCCAGCAGCTTCCAGGGCGGGGAGACCCAGTACTTC.

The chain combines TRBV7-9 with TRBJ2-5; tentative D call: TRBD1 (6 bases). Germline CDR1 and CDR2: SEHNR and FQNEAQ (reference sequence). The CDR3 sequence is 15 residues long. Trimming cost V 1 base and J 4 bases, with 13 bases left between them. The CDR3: CASSLGQGIGETQYF. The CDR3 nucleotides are TGTGCCAGCAGCTTAGGGCAGGGGATTGGAGAGACCCAGTACTTC.

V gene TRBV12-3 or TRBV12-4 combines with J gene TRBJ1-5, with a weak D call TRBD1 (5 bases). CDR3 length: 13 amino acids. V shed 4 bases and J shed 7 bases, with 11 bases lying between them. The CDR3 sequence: CASSWGGRQPQHF. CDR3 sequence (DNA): TGTGCCAGCAGTTGGGGGGGAAGGCAGCCCCAGCATTTT.

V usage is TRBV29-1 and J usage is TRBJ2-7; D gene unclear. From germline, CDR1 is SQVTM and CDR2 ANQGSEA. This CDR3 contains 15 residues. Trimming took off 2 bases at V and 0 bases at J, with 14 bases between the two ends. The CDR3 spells CSVETGLSSSYEQYF. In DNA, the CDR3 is TGCAGCGTTGAAACGGGTCTGTCTAGCTCCTACGAGCAGTACTTC.

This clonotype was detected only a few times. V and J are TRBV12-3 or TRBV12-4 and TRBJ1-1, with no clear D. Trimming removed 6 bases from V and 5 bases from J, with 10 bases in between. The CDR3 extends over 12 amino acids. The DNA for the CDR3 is TGTGCCAGCAGCCCTTGGGGTACTGAAGCTTTCTTT. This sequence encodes CASSPWGTEAFF.

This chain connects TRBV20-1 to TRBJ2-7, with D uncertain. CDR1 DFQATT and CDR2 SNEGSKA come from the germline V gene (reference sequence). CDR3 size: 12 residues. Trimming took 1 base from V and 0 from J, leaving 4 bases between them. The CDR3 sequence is CSARVPSYEQYF. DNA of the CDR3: TGCAGTGCTAGAGTCCCCTCCTACGAGCAGTACTTC.

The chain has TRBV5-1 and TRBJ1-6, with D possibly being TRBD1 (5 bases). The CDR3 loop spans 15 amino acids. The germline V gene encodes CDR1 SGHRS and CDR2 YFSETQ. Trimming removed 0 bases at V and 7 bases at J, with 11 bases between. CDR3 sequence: CASSLGGAMNSPLHF. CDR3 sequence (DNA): TGCGCCAGCAGCTTGGGTGGGGCGATGAATTCACCCCTCCACTTT.

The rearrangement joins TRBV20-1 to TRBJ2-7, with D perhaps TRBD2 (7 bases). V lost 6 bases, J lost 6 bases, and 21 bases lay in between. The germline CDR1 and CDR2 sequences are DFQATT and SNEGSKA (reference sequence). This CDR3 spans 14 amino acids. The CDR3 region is CSAGTTPGAGEQYF. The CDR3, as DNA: TGCAGTGCAGGGACTACACCAGGGGCGGGCGAGCAGTACTTC.